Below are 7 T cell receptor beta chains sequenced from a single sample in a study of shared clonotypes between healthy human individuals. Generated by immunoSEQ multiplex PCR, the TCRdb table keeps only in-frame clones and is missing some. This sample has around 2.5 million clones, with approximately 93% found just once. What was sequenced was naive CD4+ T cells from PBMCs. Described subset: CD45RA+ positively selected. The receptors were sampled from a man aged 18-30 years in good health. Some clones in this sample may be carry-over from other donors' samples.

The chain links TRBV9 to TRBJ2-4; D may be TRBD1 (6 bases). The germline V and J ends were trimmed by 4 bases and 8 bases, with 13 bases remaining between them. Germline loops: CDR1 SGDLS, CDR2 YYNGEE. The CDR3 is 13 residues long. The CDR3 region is CASSNSQGHIQYF. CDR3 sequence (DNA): TGTGCCAGCAGCAACTCCCAGGGGCACATTCAGTACTTC.

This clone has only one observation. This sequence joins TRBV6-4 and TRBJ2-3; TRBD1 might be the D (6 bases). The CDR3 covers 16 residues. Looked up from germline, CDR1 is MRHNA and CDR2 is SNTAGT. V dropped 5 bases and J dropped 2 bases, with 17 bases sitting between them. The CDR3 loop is CASSPGTSLVTDTQYF. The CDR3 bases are TGTGCCAGCAGTCCAGGGACATCCCTGGTCACAGATACGCAGTATTTT.

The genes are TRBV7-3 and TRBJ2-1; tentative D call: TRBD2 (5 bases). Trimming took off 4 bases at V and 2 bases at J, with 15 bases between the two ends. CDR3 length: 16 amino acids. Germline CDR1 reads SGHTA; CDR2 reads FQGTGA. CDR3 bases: TGTGCCAGCAGCTCCACCAGCGGAGTCGCCTACAATGAGCAGTTCTTC. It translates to CASSSTSGVAYNEQFF.

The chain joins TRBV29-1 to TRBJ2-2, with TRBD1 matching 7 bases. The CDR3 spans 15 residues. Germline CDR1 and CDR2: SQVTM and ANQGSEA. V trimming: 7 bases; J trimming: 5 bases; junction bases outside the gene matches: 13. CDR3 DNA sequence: TGCAGCGCCGTGACAGGGTCCACTGGGACCGGGGAGCTGTTTTTT. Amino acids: CSAVTGSTGTGELFF.

CDR3 coding DNA: TGTGCCAGCAGTCCACCCGGGGGAGGCTACACCTTC. It specifies CASSPPGGGYTF. The genes are TRBV6-5 and TRBJ1-2; tentative D call: TRBD1 (5 bases). This CDR3 has 12 residues. Germline lookup yields CDR1 MNHEY and CDR2 SVGAGI. The V end was cut by 5 bases, the J end by 8 bases, with 12 bases between.

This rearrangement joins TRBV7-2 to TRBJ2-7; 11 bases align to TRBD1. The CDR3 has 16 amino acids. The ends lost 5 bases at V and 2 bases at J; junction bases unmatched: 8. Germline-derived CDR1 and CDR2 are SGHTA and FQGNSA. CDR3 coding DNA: TGTGCCAGCAGCCACTCGGGGACAGGGGGACCCTACGAGCAGTACTTC. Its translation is CASSHSGTGGPYEQYF.

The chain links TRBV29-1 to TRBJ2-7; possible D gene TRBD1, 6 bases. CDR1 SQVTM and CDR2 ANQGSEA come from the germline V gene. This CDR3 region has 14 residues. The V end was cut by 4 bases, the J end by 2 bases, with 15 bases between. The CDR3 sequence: CSVARTDRTYEQYF. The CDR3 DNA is TGCAGCGTTGCCCGTACGGACAGAACCTACGAGCAGTACTTC.